This T cell receptor beta chain was sequenced for a study of identical twins. One entry per CDR3 protein, called by TCRdb with MiXCR from the 5' RACE reads. Among fewer than 900,000 distinct CDR3 sequences, roughly 20% were seen once, and the ten largest hold 4% to 4.5%. In its sample, this clonotype was seen a few times. This CDR3 has 16 residues. V shed 4 bases, J shed 3 bases, and the junction held 5 bases outside the gene matches. Germline CDR1 SGHTA, CDR2 FQGNSA. This sample also appeared in a second study, on T cells expressing NK-cell markers. That source reports: According to the study, TCR beta repertoires originated from sorted CD3+CD56+NKG2C+, CD3+CD56+NKG2C- and CD3+CD56-NKG2C+ T cells. Certain NKG2C+ T cell clones were expanded, and their HCMV specificity remained unclear.

This sequence was found in a woman between 18 and 29 years old in good health. The sample comprised PBMCs. The chain employs TRBV7-2 and TRBJ2-3; 12 nucleotides align to TRBD2. This CDR3 reads CASSSTSGSGTDTQYF. CDR3 sequence (DNA): TGTGCCAGCAGCTCGACTAGCGGGAGCGGGACAGATACGCAGTATTTT.